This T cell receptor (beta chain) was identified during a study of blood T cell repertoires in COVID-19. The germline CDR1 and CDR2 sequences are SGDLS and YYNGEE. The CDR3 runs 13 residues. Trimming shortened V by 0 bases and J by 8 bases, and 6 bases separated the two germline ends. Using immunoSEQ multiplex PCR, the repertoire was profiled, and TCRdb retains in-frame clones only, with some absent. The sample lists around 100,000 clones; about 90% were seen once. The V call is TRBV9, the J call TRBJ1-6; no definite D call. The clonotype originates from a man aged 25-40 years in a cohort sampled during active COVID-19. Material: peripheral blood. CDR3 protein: CASSVVLDSPLHF. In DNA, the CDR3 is TGTGCCAGCAGCGTAGTTCTAGATTCACCCCTCCACTTT.